The source of this TCR beta chain is a study of neoadjuvant anti-PD-1 for oral cavity cancer. Patients had newly diagnosed, untreated stage II-IVA oral cavity squamous cell carcinoma. General study results and limits: Higher pretreatment blood Treg/Th17 ratios correlated with higher pretreatment blood and lower post-treatment tumor TCRbeta clonality.

The CDR3 is made up of 14 amino acids. Trimming removed 3 bases from V and 6 bases from J, with 14 bases in between. Germline V gene lookup returns CDR1 KGHSH and CDR2 LQKENI. In this sample, this clone turned up a few times. Its antigen is currently unknown. Most tumor samples had approximately 5 ug input DNA in two replicates. Sequencing was performed with immunoSEQ multiplex PCR; in TCRdb, only in-frame clones are kept and a portion is missing. The table includes approximately 7,800 clones, roughly three fifths detected once. The TCR originated in a person between 40 and 85 years old with oral cavity squamous cell carcinoma. The sequencing here drew on tumor tissue, taken before nivolumab (anti-PD-1) treatment. The chain employs TRBV18 and TRBJ1-2, with a weak D call TRBD1 (5 bases). CDR3 sequence: CASSPGVGDDGYTF. The CDR3, as DNA: TGTGCCAGCTCACCGGGCGTGGGGGATGATGGCTACACCTTC.